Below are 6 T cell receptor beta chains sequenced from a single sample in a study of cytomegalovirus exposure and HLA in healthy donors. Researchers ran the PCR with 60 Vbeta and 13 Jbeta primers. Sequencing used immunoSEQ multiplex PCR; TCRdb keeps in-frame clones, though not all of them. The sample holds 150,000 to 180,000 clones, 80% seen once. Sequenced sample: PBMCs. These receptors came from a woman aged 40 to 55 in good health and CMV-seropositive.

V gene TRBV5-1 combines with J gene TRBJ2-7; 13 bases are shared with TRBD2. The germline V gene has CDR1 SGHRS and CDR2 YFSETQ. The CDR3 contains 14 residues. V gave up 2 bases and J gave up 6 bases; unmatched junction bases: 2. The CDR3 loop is CASSLRLAGGEQYF. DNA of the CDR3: TGCGCCAGCAGCTTAAGACTAGCGGGAGGCGAGCAGTACTTC.

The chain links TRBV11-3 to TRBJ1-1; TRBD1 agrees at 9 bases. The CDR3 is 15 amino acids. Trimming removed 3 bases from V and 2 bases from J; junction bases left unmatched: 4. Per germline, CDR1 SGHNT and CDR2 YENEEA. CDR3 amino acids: CASSFRDRANTEAFF. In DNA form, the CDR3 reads TGTGCCAGCAGCTTTAGGGACAGGGCAAACACTGAAGCTTTCTTT.

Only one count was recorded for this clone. DNA of the CDR3: TGTGCCTGGAGTAAGCGGCTTACTTCCTACGAGCAGTACTTC. Translating it yields CAWSKRLTSYEQYF. The chain links TRBV30 to TRBJ2-7, with a possible D match to TRBD2 (5 bases). Trimming took off 2 bases at V and 1 base at J, with 12 bases between the two ends. The CDR3 length is 14 residues. Germline CDR1 and CDR2: GTSNPN and SVGIG (reference sequence).

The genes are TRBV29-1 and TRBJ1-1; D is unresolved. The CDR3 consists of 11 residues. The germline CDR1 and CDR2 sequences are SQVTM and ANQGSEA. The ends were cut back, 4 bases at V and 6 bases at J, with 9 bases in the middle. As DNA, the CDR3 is TGCAGCGTTGTTACCGGGGCTGAAGCTTTCTTT. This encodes CSVVTGAEAFF.

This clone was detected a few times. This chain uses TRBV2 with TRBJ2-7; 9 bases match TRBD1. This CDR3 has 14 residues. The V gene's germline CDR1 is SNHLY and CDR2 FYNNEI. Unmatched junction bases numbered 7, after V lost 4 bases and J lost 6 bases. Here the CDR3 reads CASSVGTGSCEQYF. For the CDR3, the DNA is TGTGCCAGCAGTGTAGGGACAGGGTCATGCGAGCAGTACTTC.

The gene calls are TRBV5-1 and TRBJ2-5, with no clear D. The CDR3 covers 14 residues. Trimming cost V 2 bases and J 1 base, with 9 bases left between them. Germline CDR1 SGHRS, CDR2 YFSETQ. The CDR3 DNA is TGCGCCAGCAGCTTAGCAGGCTCCCAAGAGACCCAGTACTTC. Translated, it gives CASSLAGSQETQYF.